The 21 T cell receptor beta chains below were found in one sample sequenced in a study of T cells in Graves' hyperthyroidism and ophthalmopathy. TCR beta CDR3 regions were amplified from RNA. Primed by the HTBI set, a first-round RT-PCR was run on the TCR CDR3. TCRdb ran MiXCR on the multiplex PCR reads and lists one entry per CDR3 protein. Among some 560,000 distinct CDR3 sequences listed, about 15% were seen once. The sequenced sample was blood. These receptors came from a woman between 35 and 50 years old with Graves' hyperthyroidism.

This clonotype showed up many times. The V call is TRBV5-1, the J call TRBJ2-1; D may be TRBD2 (6 bases). From germline, CDR1 is SGHRS and CDR2 YFSETQ. V was trimmed by 6 bases and J by 3 bases, leaving 16 bases between them. The CDR3 runs to 15 residues. This chain's CDR3 is CASTSEGQGYNEQFF. The CDR3 nucleotides read TGCGCCAGCACCTCGGAGGGGCAAGGCTACAATGAGCAGTTCTTC.

DNA of the CDR3: TGTGCCAGCAGTTACTCGATCGGGGCTAATGAAAAACTGTTTTTT. Its translation: CASSYSIGANEKLFF. The V call is TRBV6-5, the J call TRBJ1-4; D call uncertain. This CDR3 is 15 amino acids long. Germline V CDR1 and CDR2: MNHEY, SVGAGI. The V end lost 0 bases, the J end lost 3 bases, and 8 bases lay between the germline ends.

This clonotype showed up many times. The chain recombines TRBV5-5 with TRBJ1-5, with 9 positions matching TRBD1. Germline assignment: CDR1 SGHKS and CDR2 YYEKEE (reference sequence). The CDR3 runs 15 residues. Trimming took 2 bases from V and 1 from J; bases not matched to a gene: 1. The CDR3 loop reads CASSFTGGSNQPQHF. For the CDR3, the DNA is TGTGCCAGCAGCTTTACAGGGGGCAGCAATCAGCCCCAGCATTTT.

The gene calls are TRBV6-2 or TRBV6-3 and TRBJ2-1, with 10 bases aligning to TRBD2. The V and J ends lost 2 bases and 1 base, in that order; junction bases with no gene match: 8. The length of the CDR3 is 18 residues. The germline V gene encodes CDR1 MNHEY and CDR2 SVGEGT. CDR3 in amino acids: CASSYPLGTSVSYNEQFF. CDR3 DNA sequence: TGTGCCAGCAGTTACCCGCTCGGGACTAGCGTTTCCTACAATGAGCAGTTCTTC.

This clonotype was found many times. V and J are TRBV2 and TRBJ1-5, with D unclear. Germline V gene lookup returns CDR1 SNHLY and CDR2 FYNNEI. The CDR3 spans 12 residues. V was cut by 4 bases and J by 1 base, with 2 bases left in between. CDR3: CASSGSNQPQHF. The CDR3 bases are TGTGCCAGCAGTGGGAGCAATCAGCCCCAGCATTTT.

This clonotype has at least ten counts. This chain connects TRBV7-3 to TRBJ2-3; TRBD2 agrees at 7 bases. Germline trimming cut 5 bases from V and 4 bases from J; bases unmatched to any gene: 9. The CDR3 is 15 amino acids. Germline CDR1 reads SGHTA; CDR2 reads FQGTGA. CDR3 sequence: CASSPGAGVADTQYF. CDR3 nucleotide sequence: TGTGCCAGCAGCCCCGGGGCGGGAGTGGCAGATACGCAGTATTTT.

The genes are TRBV18 and TRBJ2-2; 11 nucleotides align to TRBD2. This CDR3 contains 17 residues. Looked up from germline, CDR1 is KGHSH and CDR2 is LQKENI. J was trimmed by 3 bases and V by 4 bases; bases with no gene match: 7. CDR3 in DNA: TGTGCCAGCTCACTCTTAGCGGGAGGGCCAGACACCGGGGAGCTGTTTTTT. This encodes CASSLLAGGPDTGELFF. Variable domain in full (rest from reference TRBV18 and TRBJ2-2): NAGVMQNPRHLVRRRGQEARLRCSPMKGHSHVYWYRQLPEEGLKFMVYLQKENIIDESGMPKERFSAEFPKEGPSILRIQQVVRGDSAAYFCASSLLAGGPDTGELFFGEGSRLTVL.

The table lists this clonotype with many counts. V and J are TRBV5-5 and TRBJ1-6, with D unclear. This CDR3 contains 17 residues. Deletions cut 3 bases from V and 2 bases from J, with 15 bases between. From germline, CDR1 is SGHKS and CDR2 YYEKEE (reference sequence). The CDR3 loop reads CASSSDPRNPYNSPLHF. CDR3 DNA: TGTGCCAGCAGCTCCGACCCACGTAATCCCTATAATTCACCCCTCCACTTT.

This clonotype occurred a few times. The V call is TRBV3-1, the J call TRBJ1-1; D is ambiguous. The germline V gene has CDR1 LGHDT and CDR2 YNNKEL (reference sequence). Trimming shortened V by 1 base and J by 3 bases, and 9 bases separated the two germline ends. This CDR3 region has 14 residues. The CDR3 region is CASSQGVFDTEAFF. CDR3 coding DNA: TGTGCCAGCAGCCAAGGTGTGTTTGACACTGAAGCTTTCTTT.

This clonotype was observed a handful of times. Being one base from a much bigger clone, this may be a read error. The chain has TRBV30 and TRBJ2-7, with 8 bases that match TRBD2. The CDR3 is made up of 13 amino acids. Germline CDR1 GTSNPN, CDR2 SVGIG (reference sequence). The CDR3 nucleotides read TGTGCCTGTTCGCTCGGACTAGCCGACGAGCAGTGCTTC. Amino acid sequence: CACSLGLADEQCF.

V usage is TRBV12-3 or TRBV12-4 and J usage is TRBJ1-1, with TRBD1 matching over 7 bases. J was trimmed by 6 bases and V by 3 bases; bases with no gene match: 7. This CDR3 is built from 14 residues. CDR3 DNA sequence: TGTGCCAGCAGTTTTGAACAGGGGTTCGCTGAAGCTTTCTTT. Translated, it gives CASSFEQGFAEAFF.

This clonotype was counted at least ten times. The V call is TRBV18, the J call TRBJ1-1; unclear D gene. The CDR3 runs 14 residues. The germline V gene has CDR1 KGHSH and CDR2 LQKENI. Trimming stripped 2 bases from V and 4 bases from J, with 11 bases between. The CDR3: CASSPTEFGTEAFF. CDR3 nucleotides: TGTGCCAGCTCACCAACCGAGTTCGGCACTGAAGCTTTCTTT.

The table lists this clonotype with a few counts. V usage is TRBV29-1 and J usage is TRBJ1-1; 7 positions agree with TRBD1. The trim removed 5 bases at V and 3 bases at J, leaving 6 bases unmatched. The length of the CDR3 is 13 residues. Germline CDR1 is SQVTM and CDR2 is ANQGSEA. The DNA for the CDR3 is TGCAGCGTTAAAGGCAGGGGGGACACTGAAGCTTTCTTT. Translating it yields CSVKGRGDTEAFF.

This clonotype was seen ten or more times. The chain joins TRBV7-2 to TRBJ2-1; D may be TRBD1 or TRBD2 (5 bases each). Trimming removed 2 bases from V and 0 bases from J, with 14 bases in between. The germline CDR1 and CDR2 sequences are SGHTA and FQGNSA. The CDR3 has 17 amino acids. The CDR3 DNA sequence: TGTGCCAGCAGCTTAATATCGTCAGGGAGCTCCTACAATGAGCAGTTCTTC. It is translated as CASSLISSGSSYNEQFF.

This clonotype was found many times. The chain employs TRBV7-2 and TRBJ2-7; 8 nucleotides agree with TRBD2. With 1 base clipped from V and 0 bases from J, the junction kept 8 bases outside the gene matches. Germline V gene lookup returns CDR1 SGHTA and CDR2 FQGNSA. CDR3 length equals 17 residues. The CDR3 protein is CASSLVYAGGFSYEQYF. The DNA of the CDR3 is TGTGCCAGCAGCTTAGTCTATGCGGGGGGCTTCTCCTACGAGCAGTACTTC.

This clonotype was picked up a small number of times. This chain joins TRBV5-1 and TRBJ2-7, with D unclear. Between the trimmed V and J ends, which lost 4 bases and 12 bases, there was a span of 17 bases. From germline, CDR1 is SGHRS and CDR2 YFSETQ. The CDR3 has 12 amino acids. The CDR3 sequence is CASSPETNSLYF. CDR3 in DNA: TGCGCCAGCAGCCCTGAGACCAATTCGCTGTACTTC.

The sample holds many counts of this clonotype. This chain links TRBV2 with TRBJ2-7; no clear D gene. Germline V gene lookup returns CDR1 SNHLY and CDR2 FYNNEI. This CDR3 contains 14 residues. The V end lost 3 bases, the J end lost 2 bases, and 11 bases lay between the germline ends. The CDR3 nucleotides read TGTGCCAGCAGTGACGCTCCTATCGCCTACGAGCAGTACTTC. Translating it yields CASSDAPIAYEQYF.

This clonotype came up a few times. The chain links TRBV29-1 to TRBJ2-7; 7 bases are a match to TRBD1. Germline-derived CDR1 and CDR2 are SQVTM and ANQGSEA. V was pared by 4 bases and J by 9 bases, with 12 bases of the junction left unmatched. The CDR3 is 13 residues long. The CDR3 region is CSVGGRDSIGQYF. The CDR3 region has the DNA TGCAGCGTTGGGGGAAGGGACAGTATAGGGCAGTACTTC.

This chain uses TRBV16 with TRBJ2-5; D not resolved. This CDR3 comprises 11 residues. V was clipped by 4 bases and J by 13 bases, with 13 bases between them. Germline CDR1 and CDR2: KGHSY and FQNENV. CDR3 sequence: CASSPPSSGYF. The CDR3 DNA sequence: TGTGCCAGCAGCCCCCCGAGTAGTGGGTACTTC.

V usage is TRBV7-6 and J usage is TRBJ2-7, with D perhaps TRBD1 (6 bases). Germline V lookup: CDR1 SGHVS, CDR2 FNYEAQ. The CDR3 has 15 residues. Trimming took 1 base from V and 5 from J, leaving 15 bases between them. The CDR3, as DNA: TGTGCCAGCAGCTTAGGAGGCAACTCAGGGGACGAGCAGTACTTC. The encoded protein is CASSLGGNSGDEQYF.

The chain is built from TRBV7-2 and TRBJ2-1, with D maybe TRBD2 (7 bases). Per the germline V gene, CDR1 is SGHTA and CDR2 is FQGNSA. The CDR3 runs 15 residues. Between the trimmed V and J ends, which lost 3 bases and 10 bases, there was a span of 19 bases. For the CDR3, the DNA is TGTGCCAGCAGCTTTAGGGGGGGGAGAGTGGAGGAGCAGTTCTTC. It encodes CASSFRGGRVEEQFF.